A single sample is the source of the 18 T cell receptor beta chains below, sequenced in a study of cytomegalovirus exposure and HLA in healthy donors. Researchers ran the PCR with 60 Vbeta and 13 Jbeta primers. Method: immunoSEQ multiplex PCR; TCRdb's copy keeps in-frame clones and lacks some. Here the sample spans fewer than 200,000 clones, 68% being singletons. Material: PBMCs. These receptors all come from a man in his fifties in good health and CMV-seronegative.

DNA of the CDR3: TGTGCCAGCAGCCCTCTAGGGGAGGTCTATGGCTACACCTTC. This gives the protein CASSPLGEVYGYTF. V usage is TRBV6-5 and J usage is TRBJ1-2, with a tentative D call TRBD1 (5 bases). The CDR3 has 14 amino acids. In germline, CDR1 is MNHEY, CDR2 SVGAGI. Trimming took off 6 bases at V and 4 bases at J, with 15 bases between the two ends.

J is TRBJ1-1 and V is TRBV28; no definite D call. This CDR3 region has 13 residues. The germline V gene encodes CDR1 MDHEN and CDR2 SYDVKM. Trimming stripped 2 bases from V and 7 bases from J, with 11 bases between. CDR3 coding DNA: TGTGCCAGCAGTTTAGTACGGTATAATGAAGCTTTCTTT. The encoded protein is CASSLVRYNEAFF.

V and J are TRBV28 and TRBJ1-1; no definite D call. Germline assignment: CDR1 MDHEN and CDR2 SYDVKM. There are 14 residues in the CDR3. The ends were cut back, 1 base at V and 8 bases at J, with 14 bases in the middle. This CDR3 reads CASSLYGVRREAFF. CDR3 coding DNA: TGTGCCAGCAGTTTATATGGAGTCCGGAGGGAAGCTTTCTTT.

This clone was seen once. This rearrangement joins TRBV25-1 to TRBJ1-4; D is ambiguous. This CDR3 contains 17 residues. V lost 5 bases to trimming and J lost 3 bases, with 19 bases between them. Germline V gene sequence: CDR1 MGHDK, CDR2 SYGVNS. This CDR3 is CASSFGRMFRANEKLFF. The CDR3 bases are TGTGCCAGCAGTTTCGGGAGGATGTTTAGGGCTAATGAAAAACTGTTTTTT.

The gene calls are TRBV5-1 and TRBJ1-2; tentatively, D is TRBD1 (6 bases). V was shortened by 1 base and J by 2 bases, with 15 bases between the two germline ends. CDR3 length: 16 amino acids. Germline values: CDR1 SGHRS, CDR2 YFSETQ. This chain's CDR3 is CASSLSAGASNYGYTF. For the CDR3, the DNA is TGCGCCAGCAGCTTGTCGGCAGGGGCCTCCAACTATGGCTACACCTTC.

In its sample, this clone was seen once. The chain employs TRBV7-6 and TRBJ1-3, with unresolved D. The CDR3 extends over 14 amino acids. Germline CDR1 is SGHVS and CDR2 is FNYEAQ. V was trimmed by 3 bases and J by 2 bases, leaving 8 bases between them. CDR3 DNA sequence: TGTGCCAGCAGCTTTAGTCTGACTGGAAACACCATATATTTT. As protein: CASSFSLTGNTIYF.

This clone has just one count. The V and J genes are TRBV7-2 and TRBJ1-5, with a weak D call TRBD1 (6 bases). Trimming removed 2 bases at V and 0 bases at J, with 14 bases between. The CDR3 totals 17 residues. The V gene's germline CDR1 is SGHTA and CDR2 FQGNSA. The CDR3 here is CASSLIQGPYSNQPQHF. CDR3 nucleotide sequence: TGTGCCAGCAGCTTAATACAGGGCCCGTATAGCAATCAGCCCCAGCATTTT. The variable domain in full, with the rest retrieved from reference TRBV7-2 and TRBJ1-5, is GAGVSQSPSNKVTEKGKDVELRCDPISGHTALYWYRQSLGQGLEFLIYFQGNSAPDKSGLPSDRFSAERTGGSVSTLTIQRTQQEDSAVYLCASSLIQGPYSNQPQHFGDGTRLSIL.

The chain combines TRBV7-8 with TRBJ2-3; the D is unclear. This CDR3 comprises 11 residues. V lost 5 bases, J lost 12 bases, and 12 bases lay in between. CDR1 and CDR2 from the germline V gene are SGHVS and FQNEAQ. CDR3 coding DNA: TGTGCCAGCAGCACTTCTCCCTACCAGTATTTT. Protein sequence: CASSTSPYQYF.

V and J are TRBV7-2 and TRBJ1-2, with TRBD1 matching over 10 bases. The CDR3 is made up of 17 amino acids. Germline V gene lookup returns CDR1 SGHTA and CDR2 FQGNSA. V lost 2 bases to trimming and J lost 7 bases; unmatched junction nucleotides: 13. CDR3 region: CASSLSYRDRGNGGYTF. The CDR3 region has the DNA TGTGCCAGCAGCTTATCTTACCGGGACAGGGGTAATGGTGGCTACACCTTC.

The gene calls are TRBV15 and TRBJ1-2; D possibly corresponds to TRBD1 (6 bases). The ends were cut back, 5 bases at V and 4 bases at J, with 20 bases in the middle. Germline V gene sequence: CDR1 LNHNV, CDR2 YYDKDF (reference sequence). The CDR3 loop spans 16 amino acids. CDR3 coding DNA: TGTGCCACCAGCGACGGACAGTCCCTCCAAGGCTATGGCTACACCTTC. Encoded protein: CATSDGQSLQGYGYTF.

This chain uses TRBV6-4 with TRBJ2-1; D is perhaps TRBD1 (6 bases). V lost 6 bases, J lost 3 bases, and 9 bases lay in between. The CDR3 has 13 amino acids. In germline, CDR1 is MRHNA, CDR2 SNTAGT. The CDR3 reads CASSQGSYNEQFF. The DNA for the CDR3 is TGTGCCAGCAGCCAGGGGAGCTACAATGAGCAGTTCTTC.

The rearrangement joins TRBV27 to TRBJ1-2; D possibly corresponds to TRBD1 (6 bases). Trimming cost V 4 bases and J 6 bases, with 15 bases left between them. The germline V gene has CDR1 MNHEY and CDR2 SMNVEV (reference sequence). The CDR3 has 14 amino acids. In DNA form, the CDR3 reads TGTGCCAGCAGTTCCCTCCAGGGGCTGGATGGCTACACCTTC. Translating gives CASSSLQGLDGYTF.

The genes are TRBV7-3 and TRBJ1-1; the D is unclear. The germline CDR1 and CDR2 sequences are SGHTA and FQGTGA. The V gene lost 5 bases and the J gene lost 0 bases, with 7 bases spanning the gap. The CDR3 has 13 amino acids. DNA for the CDR3: TGTGCCAGCAGCCCTGCTATGAACACTGAAGCTTTCTTT. It specifies CASSPAMNTEAFF.

V is TRBV19 and J is TRBJ1-6; 7 bases match TRBD1. The CDR3 is made up of 15 amino acids. With 5 bases clipped from V and 4 bases from J, the junction kept 5 bases outside the gene matches. Germline V gene data show CDR1 as LNHDA and CDR2 as SQIVND (reference sequence). The chain's CDR3 is CASSPRTGYNSPLHF. DNA for the CDR3: TGTGCCAGTAGTCCGAGGACAGGTTATAATTCACCCCTCCACTTT.

The chain is built from TRBV7-2 and TRBJ1-6; TRBD1 is a possible D gene (5 bases). Germline V gene data show CDR1 as SGHTA and CDR2 as FQGNSA. This CDR3 has 15 residues. Trimming removed 6 bases at V and 7 bases at J, with 16 bases between. The CDR3 DNA is TGTGCCAGCAGTCCTACAGGAATAAACAATTCACCCCTCCACTTT. It yields the protein CASSPTGINNSPLHF.

The chain combines TRBV6-1 with TRBJ2-7, with TRBD2 as a possible D gene (7 bases). The CDR3 runs 15 residues. Trimming left V 5 bases short and J 4 bases short, with 18 bases between. Germline CDR1 MNHNS, CDR2 SASEGT. The CDR3 nucleotides read TGTGCCAGCAGTTTAGGGGGGGCAGGGGTGTACGAGCAGTACTTC. Translating gives CASSLGGAGVYEQYF.

The chain joins TRBV6-5 to TRBJ1-1; a weak D match, TRBD1 (6 bases). CDR3 size: 13 residues. Per the germline V gene, CDR1 is MNHEY and CDR2 is SVGAGI. Trimming stripped 6 bases from V and 1 base from J, with 9 bases between. CDR3 bases: TGTGCCAGCAGGACGGACAGGAACACTGAAGCTTTCTTT. Translated: CASRTDRNTEAFF.

This clone was detected a few times. This chain links TRBV6-4 with TRBJ1-4; 8 nucleotides align to TRBD1. Germline-derived CDR1 and CDR2 are MRHNA and SNTAGT. The CDR3 sequence is 15 residues long. V dropped 6 bases and J dropped 3; count of bases not matched to a gene: 6. CDR3 coding DNA: TGTGCCAGCAGCACTCAGGGGGCGGCTAATGAAAAACTGTTTTTT. It specifies CASSTQGAANEKLFF.